The 15 T cell receptor beta chains below come from one sample, sequenced in a study of blood T cell repertoires in COVID-19. Clones were read by immunoSEQ multiplex PCR, and TCRdb kept only the in-frame ones, dropping some. Of approximately 200,000 clones listed, roughly 81% are singletons. Sequencing was done on a sample of peripheral blood. Receptor source: a man in his fifties who had recovered from COVID-19.

V gene TRBV28 combines with J gene TRBJ1-2, with D possibly being TRBD1 (6 bases). The germline gives CDR1 MDHEN, CDR2 SYDVKM. V dropped 6 bases and J dropped 4 bases, with 15 bases sitting between them. The CDR3 is 14 residues long. The CDR3 is CASSTGQTGYGYTF. In DNA form, the CDR3 reads TGTGCCAGCAGCACGGGACAAACGGGCTATGGCTACACCTTC.

This rearrangement joins TRBV4-1 to TRBJ2-5; TRBD2 aligns across 8 bases. Unmatched junction bases numbered 11, after V lost 0 bases and J lost 5 bases. Germline assignment: CDR1 MGHRA and CDR2 YSYEKL. This CDR3 region has 17 residues. CDR3 bases: TGCGCCAGCAGCCAAGATCCTCCGGGACTAGTAGGGGAGACCCAGTACTTC. Translated: CASSQDPPGLVGETQYF.

The chain combines TRBV9 with TRBJ1-4, with a weak D call TRBD1 (6 bases). V gave up 5 bases and J gave up 0 bases, with 11 bases separating them. The CDR3 sequence is 15 residues long. CDR1 is SGDLS and CDR2 is YYNGEE in the germline V gene. For the CDR3, the DNA is TGTGCCAGCAGTCCAAGGGGGTCAACTAATGAAAAACTGTTTTTT. Protein product: CASSPRGSTNEKLFF.

The genes are TRBV5-1 and TRBJ2-7, with 8 bases fitting TRBD2. The CDR3 is 13 residues long. Germline V gives CDR1 SGHRS, CDR2 YFSETQ. V dropped 5 bases and J dropped 6; count of bases not matched to a gene: 7. The CDR3 nucleotides are TGCGCCAGCAGTCGGGAGGGAGTGGGCGAGCAGTACTTC. Its protein product is CASSREGVGEQYF.

The chain carries TRBV10-1 and TRBJ2-1; tentative D call: TRBD2 (7 bases). The CDR3 sequence is 12 residues long. The V and J ends lost 5 bases and 9 bases respectively, with 11 bases between them. Germline CDR1 reads WNHNN; CDR2 reads SYGVQD (reference sequence). The CDR3 is CASSMGGAEQFF. CDR3 nucleotide sequence: TGCGCCAGCAGTATGGGGGGGGCTGAGCAGTTCTTC.

The gene calls are TRBV15 and TRBJ1-1, with 11 positions matching TRBD1. The germline CDR1 and CDR2 sequences are LNHNV and YYDKDF (reference sequence). The CDR3 spans 15 residues. V shed 3 bases, J shed 5 bases, and the junction held 5 bases outside the gene matches. CDR3 DNA: TGTGCCACCAGCAGGGCCGGGACAGGGGGGACTGAAGCTTTCTTT. The encoded protein is CATSRAGTGGTEAFF.

The J gene is TRBJ1-3, the V gene TRBV15, with 8 bases lining up with TRBD1. The length of the CDR3 is 16 residues. Germline lookup yields CDR1 LNHNV and CDR2 YYDKDF (reference sequence). J lost 0 bases, V lost 2 bases, and 3 bases had no gene match. In nucleotides, the CDR3 is TGTGCCACCAGCAGACTCGACAGGGGCTCTGGAAACACCATATATTTT. Translated: CATSRLDRGSGNTIYF.

This CDR3 reads CASSPLRGAGGYTF. The CDR3 nucleotides are TGTGCCAGCAGCCCCTTGCGGGGGGCGGGAGGCTACACCTTC. The chain has TRBV11-1 and TRBJ1-2, with D perhaps TRBD1 (6 bases). CDR3 length: 14 amino acids. The V end was cut by 5 bases, the J end by 8 bases, with 18 bases between. Germline assignment: CDR1 SGHAT and CDR2 FQDESV (reference sequence).

The CDR3 nucleotides are TGTGCCAGCAGTAACTACAGGGAGCGCGGGGCCAACGTCCTGACTTTC. Translation: CASSNYRERGANVLTF. The chain uses TRBV28 and TRBJ2-6; weak D call: TRBD1 (6 bases). Trimming removed 5 bases at V and 4 bases at J, with 15 bases between. From germline, CDR1 is MDHEN and CDR2 SYDVKM. CDR3 length: 16 residues.

V and J are TRBV10-3 and TRBJ1-5; 7 nucleotides agree with TRBD1. From germline, CDR1 is ENHRY and CDR2 SYGVKD. The CDR3 extends over 12 amino acids. Trimming cost V 9 bases and J 3 bases; bases outside gene matches: 2. As DNA, the CDR3 is TGTGCCATTGGGACAGTCAATCAGCCCCAGCATTTT. It specifies CAIGTVNQPQHF.

The chain joins TRBV11-2 to TRBJ2-5; TRBD1 matches 9 bases. This CDR3 has 15 residues. Germline V CDR1 and CDR2: SGHAT, FQNNGV. Trimming cost V 6 bases and J 4 bases; bases outside gene matches: 9. In DNA, the CDR3 is TGTGCCAGCAGTCGACGCCGGGACAGGGTAGAGACCCAGTACTTC. Translating it yields CASSRRRDRVETQYF.

J is TRBJ2-1 and V is TRBV13; 9 bases align to TRBD2. CDR1 PRHDT and CDR2 FYEKMQ come from the germline V gene (reference sequence). J lost 7 bases, V lost 7 bases, and 14 bases had no gene match. This CDR3 contains 16 residues. DNA of the CDR3: TGTGCCAGCACCCTAGGAGAAGCGGGAGGATTGAATGAGCAGTTCTTC. It encodes CASTLGEAGGLNEQFF.

CDR3: CASFGLWSTEAFF. CDR3 DNA sequence: TGTGCCAGCTTTGGACTCTGGAGCACTGAAGCTTTCTTT. The chain is built from TRBV2 and TRBJ1-1; D gene uncertain. This CDR3 is built from 13 residues. Looked up from germline, CDR1 is SNHLY and CDR2 is FYNNEI. V gave up 8 bases and J gave up 4 bases, with 14 bases separating them.

V gene TRBV6-5 combines with J gene TRBJ1-4; maybe TRBD1 (6 bases). The germline V and J ends were trimmed by 2 bases and 11 bases, with 12 bases remaining between them. Germline CDR1 and CDR2: MNHEY and SVGAGI. The CDR3 is 13 residues long. In DNA form, the CDR3 reads TGTGCCAGCAGTTACGTTCAGGGGCCTAAACTGTTTTTT. Protein: CASSYVQGPKLFF.

The chain carries TRBV24-1 and TRBJ1-1; 10 nucleotides match TRBD1. The germline V gene has CDR1 KGHDR and CDR2 SFDVKD. Trimming removed 7 bases from V and 4 bases from J; junction bases left unmatched: 5. The CDR3 is 14 amino acids. CDR3: CATSGTGAGTEAFF. The CDR3 DNA is TGTGCCACCAGCGGGACAGGGGCTGGCACTGAAGCTTTCTTT.